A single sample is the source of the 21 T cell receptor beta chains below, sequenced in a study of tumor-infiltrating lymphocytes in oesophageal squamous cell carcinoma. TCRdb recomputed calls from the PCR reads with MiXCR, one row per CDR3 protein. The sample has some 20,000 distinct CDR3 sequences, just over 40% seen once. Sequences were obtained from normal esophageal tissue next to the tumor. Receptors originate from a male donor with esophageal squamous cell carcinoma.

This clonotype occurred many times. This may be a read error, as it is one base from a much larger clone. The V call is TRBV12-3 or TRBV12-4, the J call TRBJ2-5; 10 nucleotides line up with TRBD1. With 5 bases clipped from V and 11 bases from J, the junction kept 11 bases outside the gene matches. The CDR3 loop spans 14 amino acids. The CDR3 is CASSRGTGDNEQYF. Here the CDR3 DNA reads TGTGCCAGCAGTCGCGGGACAGGGGACAATGAGCAGTACTTC.

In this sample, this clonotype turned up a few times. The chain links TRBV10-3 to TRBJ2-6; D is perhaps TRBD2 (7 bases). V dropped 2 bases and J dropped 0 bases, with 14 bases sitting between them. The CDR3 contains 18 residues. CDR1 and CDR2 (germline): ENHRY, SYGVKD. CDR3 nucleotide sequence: TGTGCCATCAGTGAGCCCCGCGGGGGCGGCTCTGGGGCCAACGTCCTGACTTTC. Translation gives CAISEPRGGGSGANVLTF.

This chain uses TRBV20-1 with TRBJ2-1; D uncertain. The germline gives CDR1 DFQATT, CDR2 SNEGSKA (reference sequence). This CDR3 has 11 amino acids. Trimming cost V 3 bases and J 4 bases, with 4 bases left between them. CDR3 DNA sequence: TGCAGTGCTAGGGAGTACAATGAGCAGTTCTTC. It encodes CSAREYNEQFF.

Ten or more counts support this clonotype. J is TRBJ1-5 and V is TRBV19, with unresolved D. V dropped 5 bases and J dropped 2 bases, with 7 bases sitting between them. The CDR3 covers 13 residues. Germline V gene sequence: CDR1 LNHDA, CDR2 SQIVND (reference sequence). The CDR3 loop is CASSGTGNQPQHF. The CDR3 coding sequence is TGTGCCAGTAGTGGAACAGGCAATCAGCCCCAGCATTTT.

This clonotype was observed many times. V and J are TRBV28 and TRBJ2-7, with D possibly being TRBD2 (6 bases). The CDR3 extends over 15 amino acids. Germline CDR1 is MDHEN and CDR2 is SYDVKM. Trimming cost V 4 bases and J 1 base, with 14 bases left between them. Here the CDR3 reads CASSSSGLYSYEQYF. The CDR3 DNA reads TGTGCCAGCAGTTCCTCGGGACTCTATTCCTACGAGCAGTACTTC.

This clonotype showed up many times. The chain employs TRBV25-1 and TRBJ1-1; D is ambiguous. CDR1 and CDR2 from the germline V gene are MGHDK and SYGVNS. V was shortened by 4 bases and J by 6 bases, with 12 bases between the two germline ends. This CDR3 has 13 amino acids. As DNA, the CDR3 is TGTGCCAGCAGTGTTCTTTGGGAGGCTGAAGCTTTCTTT. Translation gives CASSVLWEAEAFF.

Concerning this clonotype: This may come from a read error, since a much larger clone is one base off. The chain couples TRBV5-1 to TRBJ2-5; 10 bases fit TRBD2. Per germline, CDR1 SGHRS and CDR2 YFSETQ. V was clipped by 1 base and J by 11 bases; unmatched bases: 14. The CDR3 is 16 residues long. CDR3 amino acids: CASSLISGRNYNEQYF. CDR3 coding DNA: TGCGCCAGCAGCTTGATTAGCGGGAGGAACTACAATGAGCAGTACTTC.

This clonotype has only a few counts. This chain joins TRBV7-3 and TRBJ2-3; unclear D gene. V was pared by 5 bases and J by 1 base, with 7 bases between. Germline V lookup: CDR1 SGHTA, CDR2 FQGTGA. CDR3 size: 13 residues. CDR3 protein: CASSAGGTDTQYF. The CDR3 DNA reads TGTGCCAGCAGCGCAGGCGGCACAGATACGCAGTATTTT.

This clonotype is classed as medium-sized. In DNA form, the CDR3 reads TGTGCCAGCAGCGCCAGCGGAATTGCCACAGATACGCAGTATTTT. Translated: CASSASGIATDTQYF. The J gene is TRBJ2-3, the V gene TRBV7-3, with D possibly matching TRBD2 (5 bases). The CDR3 has 15 amino acids. Germline loops: CDR1 SGHTA, CDR2 FQGTGA. Deletions cut 5 bases from V and 2 bases from J, with 14 bases between.

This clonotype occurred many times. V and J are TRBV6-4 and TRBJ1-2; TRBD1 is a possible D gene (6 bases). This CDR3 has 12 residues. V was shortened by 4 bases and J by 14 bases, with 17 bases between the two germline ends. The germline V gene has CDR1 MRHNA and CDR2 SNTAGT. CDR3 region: CASSAGVENKTF. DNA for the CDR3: TGTGCCAGCAGTGCAGGGGTCGAGAATAAAACCTTC.

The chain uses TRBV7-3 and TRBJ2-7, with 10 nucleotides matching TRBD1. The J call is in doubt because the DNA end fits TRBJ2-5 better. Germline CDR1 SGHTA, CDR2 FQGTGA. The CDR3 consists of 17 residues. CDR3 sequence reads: CASSPRARDRGGETQYF. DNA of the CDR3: TGTGCCAGCAGCCCCCGCGCCCGGGACAGGGGCGGGGAGACCCAGTACTTC.

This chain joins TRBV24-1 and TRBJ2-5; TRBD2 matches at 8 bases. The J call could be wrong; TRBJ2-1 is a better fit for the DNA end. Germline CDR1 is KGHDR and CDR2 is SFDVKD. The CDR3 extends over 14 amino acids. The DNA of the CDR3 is TGTGCCACCAGTGGGGCGACTAGCGAAAATGAGCAGTTCTTC. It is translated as CATSGATSENEQFF.

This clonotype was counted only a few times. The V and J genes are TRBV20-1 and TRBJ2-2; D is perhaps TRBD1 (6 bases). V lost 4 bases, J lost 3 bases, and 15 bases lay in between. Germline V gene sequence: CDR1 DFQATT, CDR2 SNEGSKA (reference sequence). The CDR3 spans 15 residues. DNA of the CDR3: TGCAGTGCTACCGACAGGAGTTGGGACACCGGGGAGCTGTTTTTT. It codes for CSATDRSWDTGELFF.

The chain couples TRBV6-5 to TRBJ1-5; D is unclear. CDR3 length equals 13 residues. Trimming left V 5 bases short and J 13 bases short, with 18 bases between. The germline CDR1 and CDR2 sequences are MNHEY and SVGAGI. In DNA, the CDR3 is TGTGCCAGCAGTGAAGCTCTCCTGATTCCTCAGCATTTT. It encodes CASSEALLIPQHF.

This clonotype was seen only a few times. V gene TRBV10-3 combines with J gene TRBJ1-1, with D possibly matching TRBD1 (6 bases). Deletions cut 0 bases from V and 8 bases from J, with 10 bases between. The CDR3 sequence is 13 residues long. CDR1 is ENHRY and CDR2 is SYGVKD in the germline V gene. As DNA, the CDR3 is TGTGCCATCAGTGAGTCCGGGACATCGGAAGCTTTCTTT. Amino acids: CAISESGTSEAFF.

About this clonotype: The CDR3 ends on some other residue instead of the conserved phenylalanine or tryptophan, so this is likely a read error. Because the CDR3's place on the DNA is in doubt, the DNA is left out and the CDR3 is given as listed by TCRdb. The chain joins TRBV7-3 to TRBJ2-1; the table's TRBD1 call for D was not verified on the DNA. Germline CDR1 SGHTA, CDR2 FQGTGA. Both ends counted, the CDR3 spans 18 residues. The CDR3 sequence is CASSPQTGAGANVLTFGN.

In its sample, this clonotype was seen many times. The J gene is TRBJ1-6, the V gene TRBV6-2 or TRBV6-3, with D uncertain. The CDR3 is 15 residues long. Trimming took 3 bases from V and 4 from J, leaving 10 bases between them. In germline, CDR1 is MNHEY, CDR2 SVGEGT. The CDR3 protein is CASSYGRFYNSPLHF. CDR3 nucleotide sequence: TGTGCCAGCAGTTATGGCAGATTTTATAATTCACCCCTCCACTTT.

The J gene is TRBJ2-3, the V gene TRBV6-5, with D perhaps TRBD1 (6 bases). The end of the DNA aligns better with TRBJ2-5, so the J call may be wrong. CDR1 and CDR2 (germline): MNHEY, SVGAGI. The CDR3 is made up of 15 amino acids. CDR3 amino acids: CASSRTRQASETQYF. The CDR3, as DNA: TGTGCCAGCAGTAGGACGCGACAGGCCAGCGAGACCCAGTACTTC.

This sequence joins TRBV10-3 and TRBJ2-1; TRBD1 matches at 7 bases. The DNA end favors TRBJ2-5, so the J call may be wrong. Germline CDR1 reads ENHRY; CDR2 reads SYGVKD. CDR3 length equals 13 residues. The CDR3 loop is CAIRGDSKETQYF. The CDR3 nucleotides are TGTGCCATCAGGGGGGACAGTAAAGAGACCCAGTACTTC.

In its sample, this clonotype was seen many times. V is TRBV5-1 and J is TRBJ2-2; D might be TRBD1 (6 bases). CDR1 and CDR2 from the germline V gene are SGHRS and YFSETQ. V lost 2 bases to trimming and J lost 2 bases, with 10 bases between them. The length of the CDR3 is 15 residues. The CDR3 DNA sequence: TGCGCCAGCAGCTTCGGACAGCACAACACCGGGGAGCTGTTTTTT. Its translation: CASSFGQHNTGELFF.

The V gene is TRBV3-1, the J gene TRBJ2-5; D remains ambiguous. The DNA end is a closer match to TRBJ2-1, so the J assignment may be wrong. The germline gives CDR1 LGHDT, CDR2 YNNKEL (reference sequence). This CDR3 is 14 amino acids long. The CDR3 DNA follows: TGTGCCAGCAGCCAAGAACGGCCATTGCTCGAGCAGTTCTTC. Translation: CASSQERPLLEQFF.